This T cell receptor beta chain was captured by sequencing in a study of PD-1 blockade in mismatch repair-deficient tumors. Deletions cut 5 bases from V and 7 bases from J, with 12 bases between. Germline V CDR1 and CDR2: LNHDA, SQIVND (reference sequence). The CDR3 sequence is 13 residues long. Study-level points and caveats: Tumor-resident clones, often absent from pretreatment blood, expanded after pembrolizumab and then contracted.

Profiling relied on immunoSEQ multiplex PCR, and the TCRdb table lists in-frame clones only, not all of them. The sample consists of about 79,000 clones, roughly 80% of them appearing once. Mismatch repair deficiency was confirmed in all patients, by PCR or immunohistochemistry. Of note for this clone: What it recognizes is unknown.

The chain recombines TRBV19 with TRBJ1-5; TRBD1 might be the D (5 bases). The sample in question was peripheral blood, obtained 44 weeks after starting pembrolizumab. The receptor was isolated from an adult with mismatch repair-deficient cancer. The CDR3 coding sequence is TGTGCCAGTAGTCAGGGCCTCGGGCAGCCCCAGCATTTT. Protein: CASSQGLGQPQHF.